Sequencing of this T cell receptor (beta chain) was carried out in a study of blood T cell repertoires in COVID-19. Across the whole study: Samples representing acute and convalescent COVID-19 were sourced from the United States, Italy and Spain. T cells, B-cell-depleted T cells, or PBMCs supplied cDNA or gDNA.

Trimming cost V 5 bases and J 8 bases; bases outside gene matches: 13. The CDR3 extends over 15 amino acids. Germline CDR1 is MNHEY and CDR2 is SMNVEV (reference sequence). As originally analysed: Counts of nucleated cells, estimated from reference gene primer amplification, were obtained. Method: immunoSEQ multiplex PCR; TCRdb's copy keeps in-frame clones and lacks some. V, J and clone size are those of that table, while D and trimming were read from the DNA. The sample has 150,000 or so clones, more than 90% seen once. Source material: peripheral blood. The source of this sequence is a man aged 55 to 70 with active or convalescent COVID-19. The chain combines TRBV27 with TRBJ1-2; the match to TRBD1 covers 8 bases. Here the CDR3 DNA reads TGTGCCAGCAGTATCCGGACAGGGTCTCCCCACGGCTACACCTTC. Residues: CASSIRTGSPHGYTF.